Given below is one T cell receptor beta chain in context. This clone showed up just once. Its specific antigen is unknown. Per-nucleotide qualities are absent, and no much larger clonotype sits a single base away. From the cysteine through the phenylalanine, the CDR3 covers 14 amino acids. Of the read, only the CDR3 DNA is kept; its 42 bases are in frame from base 1. V sheds 1 base and J sheds 9 bases, leaving 15 bases between their ends. Per the germline V gene, MGHRA is the CDR1 and YSYEKL is the CDR2. This entry belongs to a study of blood T cell repertoires in COVID-19 (TCRdb year 2020). Turning to the overall study: Samples covering the acute and convalescent phases of COVID-19 were provided by collaborators in the United States, Italy and Spain. The samples were drawn from the first 160 participants of the ongoing ImmuneRACE study and from some 1,300 subjects provided by 6 global collaborators. Where available, HLA class I and class II types were obtained from metadata supplied by the sample provider rather than from assay-based typing. The repertoires were released in a freely available public database intended as a resource for research on the immune response to SARS-CoV-2. The prospective study material was composed of cDNA or gDNA derived from T cells, B-cell-depleted T cells, or PBMCs. A de-identified subject ID, COVID-19 status, age in years and sex were almost always included in the sample metadata. Deeply sampled blood TCRbeta repertoires from subjects exposed to, actively infected with, or recovered from COVID-19 were included in the dataset. Broad study findings and their caveats: The quantity of clinical and demographic metadata differed by source and by participant and was supplied without curation.

TCRbeta CDR3 regions were amplified from genomic DNA using the immunoSEQ Assay, a bias-controlled multiplex PCR. The original pipeline was this. Nucleated cell counts per sample were estimated from amplification of reference gene primers within the assay. To quantify the absolute abundance of each unique TCRbeta CDR3 rearrangement, sequence reads were collapsed and filtered. Productive Simpson clonality was computed per sample as the square root of Simpson's diversity index over productive rearrangements. Entries here come from immuneACCESS through TCRdb and include only in-frame sequences with V and J called. Some clones fail to appear in such tables; in the studies checked, an unresolved V gene covers under half of the shortfall, and the cause of the remainder is unknown. V and J calls and clone size are given by that table; D and trimming were obtained from the DNA. This sample has 250,000 or so clones in its table, and around 82% of those were observed once. About 3.4% of the sample lies in the top ten.

Enrolling through a virtual design, the prospective study's participants ranged in age from about 18 to 89 years and lived across more than 20 United States geographic areas. To assign participants to cohorts, the prospective study relied on clinical history that participants themselves reported in a screening survey and a study questionnaire. For ImmuneRACE Cohort 3, a participant was defined as recovered based on two consecutive negative NP/OP PCR tests, clearance by a healthcare professional, or resolution of symptoms. Each participant in the prospective study had whole blood, serum and a nasopharyngeal or oropharyngeal swab collected by mobile phlebotomists. Participants in the prospective study had the option to provide additional blood draws and questionnaires over a roughly 2-month period. Before DNA extraction, prospective study blood samples were shipped either frozen or at room temperature.

This clonotype originated in a man aged 45-65 years who had recovered from COVID-19. Source material: PBMCs or T cells enriched from blood (not recorded which). The rearrangement combines TRBV4-1 with TRBJ1-1; no confident D gene assignment can be made. CDR3 region: CASSQAPGNFQAFF. The nucleotides are TGCGCCAGCAGCCAAGCCCCGGGGAATTTTCAAGCTTTCTTT.